This entry lists 5 T cell receptor beta chains sequenced from one sample in a study of somatic mutations in cytotoxic T cells in rheumatoid arthritis. Produced via immunoSEQ multiplex PCR; TCRdb's table is partial and in-frame only. The top ten clones hold roughly 9.4% of a sample with more than 15,000 clones, 65% to 85% of them seen once. Input material: CD8+ T cells sorted from blood. The receptor source for this set is an adult with rheumatoid arthritis.

V usage is TRBV7-2 and J usage is TRBJ2-7, with D tentatively TRBD1 (6 bases). This CDR3 contains 16 residues. Germline CDR1 reads SGHTA; CDR2 reads FQGNSA. The ends were cut back, 1 base at V and 2 bases at J, with 15 bases in the middle. The CDR3 sequence is CASSLGDTGLPYEQYF. CDR3 bases: TGTGCCAGCAGCTTAGGGGACACGGGTCTCCCCTACGAGCAGTACTTC.

This clone has only a few counts. The J gene is TRBJ2-7, the V gene TRBV6-5; D is perhaps TRBD2 (6 bases). This CDR3 is 15 amino acids long. In germline, CDR1 is MNHEY, CDR2 SVGAGI. Deletions cut 2 bases from V and 0 bases from J, with 11 bases between. This CDR3 reads CASSYGRGHSYEQYF. The CDR3 nucleotides are TGTGCCAGCAGTTACGGGCGGGGCCACTCCTACGAGCAGTACTTC.

The chain is built from TRBV2 and TRBJ2-3; the match to TRBD1 covers 10 bases. Losses at the gene ends were 7 bases for V and 2 bases for J; bases not matched to a gene: 12. CDR1 is SNHLY and CDR2 is FYNNEI in the germline V gene. CDR3 length: 17 amino acids. The CDR3 protein is CASTNLRDRGPTDTQYF. CDR3 DNA sequence: TGTGCCAGCACCAACCTCCGGGACAGGGGTCCCACAGATACGCAGTATTTT.

V and J are TRBV10-3 and TRBJ2-7, with 11 bases fitting TRBD2. The CDR3 length is 16 residues. V gave up 4 bases and J gave up 4 bases; unmatched junction bases: 9. In germline, CDR1 is ENHRY, CDR2 SYGVKD. CDR3 DNA: TGTGCCATCAGTGTCACTAGCGGGGGTATAATATACGAGCAGTACTTC. This sequence encodes CAISVTSGGIIYEQYF.

The V gene is TRBV29-1, the J gene TRBJ1-2; 7 bases are shared with TRBD1. With 6 bases clipped from V and 6 bases from J, the junction kept 7 bases outside the gene matches. This CDR3 region has 12 residues. CDR1 is SQVTM, CDR2 ANQGSEA, per germline. The CDR3 bases are TGCAGCGTCGCCAGGGGGGTGAATGGCTACACCTTC. Its protein product is CSVARGVNGYTF.